A selection of T cell receptor beta chains follows, all from one sample in a study of identical twins. TCRdb used MiXCR to reprocess the 5' RACE reads, holding one entry per CDR3 protein. Altogether a few hundred thousand distinct CDR3 sequences are present, nearly 10% being singletons, with the ten largest covering around 3.2%. In addition, the sample was reused for a study of yellow fever vaccine responses in identical twins.

Sequences were obtained from PBMCs. The receptors derive from a woman aged 18-29 years in good health. CDR3s include the opening cysteine and the closing phenylalanine or tryptophan. A D gene is named only where the DNA matches it firmly. A clone size is listed for some rows: how often the clone was seen (once, few, many), or a class if it is expanded.

>few|TRBJ2-3|.|TRBV29-1
CSVAPEGRTDTQYF
TGCAGCGTTGCCCCAGAGGGGAGGACAGATACGCAGTATTTT
>many|TRBJ1-6|.|TRBV10-3
CAISDMNSPLHF
TGTGCCATCAGTGACATGAATTCACCCCTCCACTTT
>many|TRBJ2-7|.|TRBV6-2/TRBV6-3
CASSLSGMRVYEQYF
TGTGCCAGCAGCCTGTCCGGGATGAGGGTCTACGAGCAGTACTTC
>few|TRBJ1-5|.|TRBV6-1
CASSESRAGAPQHF
TGTGCCAGCAGTGAAAGTAGGGCGGGGGCGCCCCAGCATTTT
>.|TRBJ2-3|TRBD2|TRBV18
CASSPGLAARDTQYF
TGTGCCAGCTCACCGGGACTAGCGGCCCGAGATACGCAGTATTTT
>.|TRBJ2-2|.|TRBV3-1
CASSLPEPGLPRSTGELFF
TGTGCCAGCAGCCTCCCCGAGCCGGGACTCCCACGCTCCACCGGGGAGCTGTTTTTT
>.|TRBJ1-4|.|TRBV29-1
CSVVLGEKLFF
TGCAGCGTTGTCCTGGGGGAAAAACTGTTTTTT
>.|TRBJ2-7|TRBD1|TRBV7-3
CASSSGTGVNEQYF
TGTGCCAGCAGCTCTGGGACAGGGGTCAACGAGCAGTACTTC
>few|TRBJ2-1|.|TRBV7-9
CASSVANNEQFF
TGTGCCAGCAGCGTAGCCAACAATGAGCAGTTCTTC
>few|TRBJ2-3|.|TRBV7-2
CASSSSQDTQYF
TGTGCCAGCAGCTCCTCTCAAGATACGCAGTATTTT
>many|TRBJ1-5|.|TRBV12-3/TRBV12-4
CASSFSVSQPQHF
TGTGCCAGCAGTTTTAGTGTTAGCCAGCCCCAGCATTTT
>few|TRBJ2-1|.|TRBV6-6
CASGVGDEQFF
TGTGCCAGCGGCGTGGGGGATGAGCAGTTCTTC
>many|TRBJ1-2|.|TRBV9
CASSVDVGYGYTF
TGTGCCAGCAGCGTAGACGTCGGCTATGGCTACACCTTC
>many|TRBJ2-1|.|TRBV14
CASSQVNREDEQFF
TGTGCCAGCAGCCAAGTAAACAGGGAGGATGAGCAGTTCTTC
>few|TRBJ2-1|.|TRBV28
CASRRGYVDEQFF
TGTGCCAGCAGACGGGGTTATGTGGATGAGCAGTTCTTC
>few|TRBJ2-5|TRBD2|TRBV2
CASSDVRGGAQETQYF
TGTGCCAGCAGTGATGTGCGCGGGGGGGCCCAAGAGACCCAGTACTTC
>many|TRBJ2-3|TRBD2|TRBV6-1
CASSEAAGGHTDTQYF
TGTGCCAGCAGTGAAGCTGCGGGGGGGCACACAGATACGCAGTATTTT
>few|TRBJ2-3|TRBD2|TRBV6-4
CASSRNSAGGADTQYF
TGTGCCAGCAGTCGGAATTCAGCGGGAGGGGCAGATACGCAGTATTTT
>.|TRBJ2-7|TRBD1|TRBV20-1
CSAREIGTGSYEQYF
TGCAGTGCTAGAGAAATAGGGACAGGCTCCTACGAGCAGTACTTC
>many|TRBJ2-1|.|TRBV20-1
CSARDQFSGLTSYNEQFF
TGCAGTGCTAGAGATCAATTCTCGGGACTCACCTCCTACAATGAGCAGTTCTTC
>few|TRBJ1-2|.|TRBV12-3/TRBV12-4
CASSNYGGYTF
TGTGCCAGCAGCAACTATGGCGGCTACACCTTC
>many|TRBJ2-7|.|TRBV4-1
CASSQDSATNGEQYF
TGCGCCAGCAGCCAAGATTCGGCGACGAACGGGGAGCAGTACTTC
>.|TRBJ2-1|.|TRBV20-1
CSALGARSRDEQFF
TGCAGTGCCCTGGGGGCCCGGTCTCGCGATGAGCAGTTCTTC
>few|TRBJ2-4|TRBD1|TRBV18
CASSPDRGLNIQYF
TGTGCCAGCTCACCAGACAGGGGCTTAAACATTCAGTACTTC
>few|TRBJ1-1|.|TRBV7-8
CASSPHITEAFF
TGTGCCAGCAGCCCCCATATCACTGAAGCTTTCTTT
>.|TRBJ1-4|.|TRBV12-3/TRBV12-4
CASSFNPGGEKLFF
TGTGCCAGCAGTTTTAATCCTGGCGGGGAAAAACTGTTTTTT
>.|TRBJ2-1|.|TRBV2
CASNYNEQFF
TGTGCCTCTAACTACAATGAGCAGTTCTTC
>many|TRBJ2-2|.|TRBV28
CASSLQIPTGELFF
TGTGCCAGCAGTCTCCAAATCCCCACCGGGGAGCTGTTTTTT
>few|TRBJ2-3|TRBD1|TRBV24-1
CATSVHGTGTDTQYF
TGTGCCACCAGTGTCCACGGGACAGGGACAGATACGCAGTATTTT